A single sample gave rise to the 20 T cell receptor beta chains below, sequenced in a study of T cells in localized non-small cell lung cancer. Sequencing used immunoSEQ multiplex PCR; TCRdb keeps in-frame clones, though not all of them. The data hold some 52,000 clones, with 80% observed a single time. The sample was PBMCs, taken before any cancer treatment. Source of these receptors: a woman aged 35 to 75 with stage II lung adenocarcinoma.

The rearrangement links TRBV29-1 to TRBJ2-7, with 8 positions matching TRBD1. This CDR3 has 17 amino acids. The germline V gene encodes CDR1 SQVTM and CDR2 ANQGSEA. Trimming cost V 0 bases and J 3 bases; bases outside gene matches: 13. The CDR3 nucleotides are TGCAGCGTTGAAGATGGGGGACGGACAGGGACTTTCTACGAGCAGTACTTC. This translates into CSVEDGGRTGTFYEQYF.

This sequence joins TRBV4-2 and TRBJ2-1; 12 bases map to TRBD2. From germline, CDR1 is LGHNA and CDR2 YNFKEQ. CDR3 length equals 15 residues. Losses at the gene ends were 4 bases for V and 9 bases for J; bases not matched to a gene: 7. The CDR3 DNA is TGTGCCAGCAGCCCAGGAGGACTAGCGGGGACTGAGCAGTTCTTC. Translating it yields CASSPGGLAGTEQFF.

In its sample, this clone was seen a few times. DNA of the CDR3: TGTGCCAGCAGGAGAACGAGCAATCAGCCCCAGCATTTT. It yields the protein CASRRTSNQPQHF. V is TRBV27 and J is TRBJ1-5; D uncertain. The CDR3 is 13 amino acids. V was trimmed by 6 bases and J by 1 base, leaving 7 bases between them. Looked up from germline, CDR1 is MNHEY and CDR2 is SMNVEV (reference sequence).

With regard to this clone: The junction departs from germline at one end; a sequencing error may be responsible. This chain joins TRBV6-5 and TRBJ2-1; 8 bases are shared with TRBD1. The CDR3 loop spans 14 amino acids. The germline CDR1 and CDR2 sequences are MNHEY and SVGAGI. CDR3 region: CAGSYGTGGNEQFF. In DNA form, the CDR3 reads TGTGCCGGCAGTTACGGAACAGGGGGGAATGAGCAGTTCTTC.

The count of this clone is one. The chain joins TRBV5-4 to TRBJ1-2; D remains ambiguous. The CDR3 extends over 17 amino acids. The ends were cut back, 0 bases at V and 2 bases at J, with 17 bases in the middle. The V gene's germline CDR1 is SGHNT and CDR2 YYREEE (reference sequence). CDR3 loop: CASSLVVMPGLNYGYTF. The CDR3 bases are TGTGCCAGCAGCTTGGTCGTGATGCCGGGCCTCAACTATGGCTACACCTTC. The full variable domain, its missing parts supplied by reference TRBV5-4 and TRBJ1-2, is ETGVTQSPTHLIKTRGQQVTLRCSSQSGHNTVSWYQQALGQGPQFIFQYYREEENGRGNFPPRFSGLQFPNYSSELNVNALELDDSALYLCASSLVVMPGLNYGYTFGSGTRLTVV.

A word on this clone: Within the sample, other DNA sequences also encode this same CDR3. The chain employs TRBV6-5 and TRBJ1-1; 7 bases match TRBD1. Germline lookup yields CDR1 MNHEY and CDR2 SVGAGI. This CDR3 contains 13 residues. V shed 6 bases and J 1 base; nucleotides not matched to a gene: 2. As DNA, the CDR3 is TGTGCCAGCAGCAGGACAGGGAACACTGAAGCTTTCTTT. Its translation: CASSRTGNTEAFF.

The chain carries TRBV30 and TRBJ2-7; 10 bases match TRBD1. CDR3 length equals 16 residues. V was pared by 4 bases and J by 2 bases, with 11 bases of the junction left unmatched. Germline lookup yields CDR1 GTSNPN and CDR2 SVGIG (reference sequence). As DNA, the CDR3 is TGTGCCTGGACCATCCCCGCCGGGACAGGGGCCTACGAGCAGTACTTC. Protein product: CAWTIPAGTGAYEQYF.

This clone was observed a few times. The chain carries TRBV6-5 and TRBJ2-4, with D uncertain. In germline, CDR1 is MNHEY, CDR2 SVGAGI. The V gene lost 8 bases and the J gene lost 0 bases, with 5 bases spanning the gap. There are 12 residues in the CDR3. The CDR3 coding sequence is TGTGCCAGCGGAATAGCCAAAAACATTCAGTACTTC. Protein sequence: CASGIAKNIQYF.

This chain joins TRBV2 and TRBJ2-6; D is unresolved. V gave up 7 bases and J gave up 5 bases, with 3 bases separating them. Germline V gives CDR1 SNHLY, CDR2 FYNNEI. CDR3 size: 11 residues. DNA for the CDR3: TGTGCCAGCACTAGGGCCAACGTCCTGACTTTC. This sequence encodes CASTRANVLTF.

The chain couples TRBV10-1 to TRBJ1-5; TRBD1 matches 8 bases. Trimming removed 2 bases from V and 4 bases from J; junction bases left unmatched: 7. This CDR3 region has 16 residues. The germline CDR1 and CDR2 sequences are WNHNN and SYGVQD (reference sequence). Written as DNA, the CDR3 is TGCGCCAGCAGTGAGCGGAGACAGGGGAAGAATCAGCCCCAGCATTTT. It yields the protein CASSERRQGKNQPQHF.

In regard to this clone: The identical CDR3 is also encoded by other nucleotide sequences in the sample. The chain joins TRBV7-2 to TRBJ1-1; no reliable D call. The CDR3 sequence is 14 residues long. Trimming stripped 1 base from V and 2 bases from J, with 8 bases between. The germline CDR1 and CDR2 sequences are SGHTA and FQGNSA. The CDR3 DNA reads TGTGCCAGCAGCTTAGGACCCAGCAACACTGAAGCTTTCTTT. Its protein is CASSLGPSNTEAFF.

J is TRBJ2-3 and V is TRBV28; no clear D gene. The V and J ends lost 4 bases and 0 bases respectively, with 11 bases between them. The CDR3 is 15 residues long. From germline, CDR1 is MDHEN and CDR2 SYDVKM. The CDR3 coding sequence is TGTGCCAGCAGTTACGGGCCCGGGAGCACAGATACGCAGTATTTT. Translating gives CASSYGPGSTDTQYF.

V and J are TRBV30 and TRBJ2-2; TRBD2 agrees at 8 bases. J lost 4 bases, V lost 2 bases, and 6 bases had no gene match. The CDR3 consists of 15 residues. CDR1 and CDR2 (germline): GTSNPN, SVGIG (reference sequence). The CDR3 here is CAWSKGLAPTGELFF. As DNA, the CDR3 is TGTGCCTGGAGTAAAGGACTAGCCCCCACCGGGGAGCTGTTTTTT. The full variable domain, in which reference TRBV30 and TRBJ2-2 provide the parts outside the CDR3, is SQTIHQWPATLVQPVGSPLSLECTVEGTSNPNLYWYRQAAGRGLQLLFYSVGIGQISSEVPQNLSASRPQDRQFILSSKKLLLSDSGFYLCAWSKGLAPTGELFFGEGSRLTVL.

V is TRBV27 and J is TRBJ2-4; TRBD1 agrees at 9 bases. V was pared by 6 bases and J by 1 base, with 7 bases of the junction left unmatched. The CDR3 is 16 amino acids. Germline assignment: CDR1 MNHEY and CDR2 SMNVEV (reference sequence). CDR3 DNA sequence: TGTGCCAGCAGCTCCTGGACAGGGGAGGCCAAAAACATTCAGTACTTC. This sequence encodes CASSSWTGEAKNIQYF.

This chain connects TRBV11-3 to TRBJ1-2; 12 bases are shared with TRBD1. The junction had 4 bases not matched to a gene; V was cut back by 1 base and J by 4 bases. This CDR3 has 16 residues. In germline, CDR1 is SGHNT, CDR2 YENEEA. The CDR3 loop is CASSLGGQGASYGYTF. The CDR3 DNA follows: TGTGCCAGCAGCTTAGGGGGACAGGGGGCTAGCTATGGCTACACCTTC.

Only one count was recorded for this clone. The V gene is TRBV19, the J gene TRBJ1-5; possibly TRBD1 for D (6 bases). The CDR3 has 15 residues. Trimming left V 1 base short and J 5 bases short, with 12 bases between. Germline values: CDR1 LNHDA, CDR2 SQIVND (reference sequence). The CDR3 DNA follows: TGTGCCAGTAGTATAGGTCGGGACAACGATCAGCCCCAGCATTTT. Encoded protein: CASSIGRDNDQPQHF.

The CDR3 reads CASGYVGELFF. CDR3 bases: TGTGCCAGCGGTTACGTCGGGGAGCTGTTTTTT. The chain uses TRBV6-1 and TRBJ2-2, with D hard to call. CDR3 length: 11 residues. Trimming took off 8 bases at V and 7 bases at J, with 8 bases between the two ends. Germline CDR1 reads MNHNS; CDR2 reads SASEGT.

The CDR3 here is CASSPQSGESPLHF. The CDR3 DNA follows: TGTGCCAGCTCACCTCAGTCCGGGGAATCACCCCTCCACTTT. The chain is built from TRBV18 and TRBJ1-6; D gene uncertain. The CDR3 is 14 amino acids. Deletions cut 3 bases from V and 10 bases from J, with 13 bases between. Per the germline V gene, CDR1 is KGHSH and CDR2 is LQKENI.

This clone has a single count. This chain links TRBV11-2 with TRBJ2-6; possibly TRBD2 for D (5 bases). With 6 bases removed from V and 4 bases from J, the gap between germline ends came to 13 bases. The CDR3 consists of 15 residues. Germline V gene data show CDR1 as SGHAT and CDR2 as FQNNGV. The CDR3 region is CASRSAGGGANVLTF. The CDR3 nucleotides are TGTGCCAGCAGGTCCGCGGGTGGCGGGGCCAACGTCCTGACTTTC.

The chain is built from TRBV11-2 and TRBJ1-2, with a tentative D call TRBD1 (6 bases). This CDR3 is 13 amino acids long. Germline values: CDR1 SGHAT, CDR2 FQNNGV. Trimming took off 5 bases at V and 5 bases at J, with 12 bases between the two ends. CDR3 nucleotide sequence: TGTGCCAGCAGCACAGACAGGAGTTATGGCTACACCTTC. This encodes CASSTDRSYGYTF.